The rows below give T cell receptor beta chains drawn from one sample of a study of CD8+ T cells in alopecia areata. Sequenced by immunoSEQ multiplex PCR; TCRdb stores in-frame clones only, minus some. The sample holds about 270,000 clones; roughly 63% are singletons and the top ten take 0.9% to 0.95%. The starting material was CD4+ T cells sorted from blood, obtained at approximately week 51, from a patient treated with tofacitinib. Receptor source: a human donor with alopecia areata. Each CDR3 is given without its conserved first and last residue. Each record gives: V gene, CDR3 length, D gene, J gene, CDR3 protein. D genes are given only for firm matches.

>TRBV29-1|10|.|TRBJ2-5
SVESGTETQY
>TRBV29-1|11|.|TRBJ1-3
SVGGVAGNTIY
>TRBV5-1|13|.|TRBJ2-7
ASSFSGGPPDEQY
>TRBV10-3|12|.|TRBJ2-7
AISPDSPFYEQY
>TRBV2|13|TRBD1|TRBJ2-3
ASKLEWTGSDTQY
>TRBV27|13|.|TRBJ1-4
ASSLFWTTNEKLF
>TRBV4-3|14|.|TRBJ2-2
ASSPLGPPNTGELF
>TRBV30|11|.|TRBJ1-5
AWSGTTNQPQH
>TRBV6-1|15|.|TRBJ1-6
ASSQGVGSSYNSPLH
>TRBV4-3|13|TRBD1|TRBJ1-4
ASSPSTGRGEKLF
>TRBV19|12|.|TRBJ2-3
ASRKIGGTDTQY
>TRBV18|10|.|TRBJ2-1
ASSFDGNEQF
>TRBV6-6|11|TRBD1|TRBJ1-5
ASSPGQLLPQH
>TRBV27|12|.|TRBJ2-3
ASSRTGPMYTQY
>TRBV11-3|14|TRBD2|TRBJ2-1
ASSKAAGEGYNEQF
>TRBV11-2|13|.|TRBJ2-7
ASDLGGTAIYEQY
>TRBV30|13|TRBD1|TRBJ1-5
AWSSGGRSNQPQH
>TRBV7-2|13|.|TRBJ2-1
ASSSLSGIYNEQF
>TRBV6-5|10|.|TRBJ1-1
ASRAQTGEAF
>TRBV2|9|.|TRBJ2-5
ASSEAETQY
>TRBV7-2|13|TRBD1|TRBJ1-4
ASSLDGTGEEKLF
>TRBV25-1|13|.|TRBJ2-3
ASSESPGPLDTQY
>TRBV29-1|7|.|TRBJ2-3
SVEHTQY
>TRBV27|12|TRBD2|TRBJ2-5
ASSSSSGPTPQY
>TRBV29-1|13|.|TRBJ2-2
SATGTPANTGELF
>TRBV25-1|9|.|TRBJ1-6
ASGTRSPLH
>TRBV29-1|10|.|TRBJ2-5
SVEGPQETQY
>TRBV6-5|13|.|TRBJ2-7
ASTPRGPLSYEQY
>TRBV9|13|TRBD1|TRBJ1-3
ASSYGQGSGNTIY
>TRBV7-2|12|TRBD1|TRBJ2-6
ASSDRAGANVLT
>TRBV9|13|TRBD1|TRBJ1-4
ASSAQQGASEKLF
>TRBV25-1|11|.|TRBJ1-2
ASSESTNYGYT
>TRBV4-1|12|.|TRBJ1-1
ASSQVGGHTEAF
>TRBV7-2|12|TRBD1|TRBJ1-5
ASSLTTGGWPQH
>TRBV5-1|12|TRBD1|TRBJ1-6
ASSQGQVDSPLH
>TRBV30|13|.|TRBJ1-2
AWSAPRGPNYGYT
>TRBV27|15|TRBD2|TRBJ2-5
ASSLSGLAGGKETQY
>TRBV5-1|12|.|TRBJ1-1
ASSLDVANTEAF
>TRBV30|11|.|TRBJ1-2
AWSPDSAYGYT
>TRBV7-6|11|TRBD1|TRBJ2-5
ASSFTGAETQY
>TRBV29-1|13|.|TRBJ2-5
SVEDRFGTEETQY
>TRBV23-1|16|TRBD1|TRBJ1-5
ASSQISPRDSVNQPQH
>TRBV7-9|10|.|TRBJ2-4
ASSPLSIIQY
>TRBV2|11|.|TRBJ1-1
ASSPQGMGEAF
>TRBV29-1|10|.|TRBJ2-1
SVVYSYNEQF
>TRBV29-1|12|.|TRBJ2-1
SVVGGGMYNEQF
>TRBV30|11|.|TRBJ1-1
AWSVRSGTEAF
>TRBV29-1|11|TRBD1|TRBJ2-5
SVPTGGRETQY
>TRBV30|12|TRBD1|TRBJ2-2
AWSQGASTGELF
>TRBV6-5|12|.|TRBJ1-1
ASRFPGQNTEAF
>TRBV4-3|12|.|TRBJ2-4
ASSQGMSQNIQY
>TRBV11-2|13|TRBD2|TRBJ2-4
ASSLAQRGANIQY
>TRBV23-1|14|.|TRBJ2-3
ASSQWGGSSTDTQY
>TRBV4-3|12|.|TRBJ2-2
ASSHEILVGELF
>TRBV29-1|12|TRBD1|TRBJ1-2
SVESGTGEIGYT